This T cell receptor (beta chain) was captured in a study of blood T cell repertoires in COVID-19. Data came from immunoSEQ multiplex PCR; TCRdb stores just in-frame clones and leaves some out. In the table there are around 46,000 clones, more than 85% of which are singletons. The CDR3 contains 13 residues. V was trimmed by 3 bases and J by 4 bases, leaving 9 bases between them. CDR1 and CDR2 from the germline V gene are MDHEN and SYDVKM. The sample was PBMCs or T cells enriched from blood (not recorded which). The genes are TRBV28 and TRBJ1-1; tentative D call: TRBD1 (5 bases). The receptor was isolated from a woman aged 50 to 65 who had recovered from COVID-19. The CDR3 protein is CASSFLRGTEAFF. The CDR3 DNA follows: TGTGCCAGCAGTTTCCTTAGGGGCACTGAAGCTTTCTTT. The full variable domain, in which reference TRBV28 and TRBJ1-1 provide the parts outside the CDR3, is DVKVTQSSRYLVKRTGEKVFLECVQDMDHENMFWYRQDPGLGLRLIYFSYDVKMKEKGDIPEGYSVSREKKERFSLILESASTNQTSMYLCASSFLRGTEAFFGQGTRLTVV.